Listed below are T cell receptor beta chains from one sample, sequenced in a study of blood T cell repertoires in COVID-19. Only in-frame clones appear in the TCRdb table, and some are missing; sequencing was by immunoSEQ multiplex PCR. The sample includes about 70,000 clones, 87% of them seen just once. The sequenced sample consisted of peripheral blood. The source is a woman older than 75 with active or convalescent COVID-19. Each CDR3 is given with its conserved first and last residue. A D gene is named only where the DNA matches it firmly. Some rows mark clone size as missing; the rest say once, few, many or name a class of expanded clone.

d_gene	j_gene	v_gene	abundance	CDR3aa	CDR3nt
NA	TRBJ1-2	TRBV6-2/TRBV6-3	NA	CASSYLYGYTF	TGTGCCAGCAGTTACCTCTATGGCTACACCTTC
NA	TRBJ2-1	TRBV7-9	NA	CASRYTQYNEQFF	TGTGCCAGCAGATATACACAGTACAATGAGCAGTTCTTC
TRBD1	TRBJ1-2	TRBV5-1	NA	CATGTGFGYTF	TGCGCCACGGGGACAGGGTTTGGCTACACCTTC
TRBD1	TRBJ1-6	TRBV15	NA	CATSSLDRGSNNSPLHF	TGTGCCACCAGCAGTTTGGACAGGGGGAGTAATAATTCACCCCTCCACTTT
NA	TRBJ2-6	TRBV28	NA	CASSSFPGANVLTF	TGTGCCAGCAGCTCCTTCCCTGGGGCCAACGTCCTGACTTTC
NA	TRBJ1-3	TRBV7-8	once	CASSLVAVSAGFGNTIYF	TGTGCCAGCAGCTTAGTGGCGGTCTCCGCCGGGTTTGGAAACACCATATATTTT
TRBD1	TRBJ1-2	TRBV5-4	NA	CASSLGGTGYKGYTF	TGTGCCAGCAGCTTGGGGGGGACAGGTTATAAGGGCTACACCTTC
NA	TRBJ1-1	TRBV2	NA	CASSETGRNTEAFF	TGTGCCAGCAGCGAGACGGGAAGGAACACTGAAGCTTTCTTT
TRBD1	TRBJ1-6	TRBV11-2	NA	CASTKTGGNSPLHF	TGTGCCAGCACCAAGACAGGGGGTAATTCACCCCTCCACTTT
NA	TRBJ1-3	TRBV19	NA	CASSRLDSDSGNTIYF	TGTGCCAGTAGCCGACTGGACAGTGACTCTGGAAACACCATATATTTT
NA	TRBJ2-2	TRBV30	NA	CAWSVGQNTGELFF	TGTGCCTGGAGTGTAGGACAGAACACCGGGGAGCTGTTTTTT
NA	TRBJ1-1	TRBV7-2	NA	CASSLGGVNTEAFF	TGTGCCAGCAGCTTAGGAGGTGTGAACACTGAAGCTTTCTTT
TRBD1	TRBJ2-1	TRBV30	once	CATDRDHYNEQFF	TGTGCCACGGACAGGGACCACTACAATGAGCAGTTCTTC
NA	TRBJ2-7	TRBV7-9	NA	CASSLGGGLVEQYF	TGTGCCAGCAGCTTGGGAGGGGGTCTTGTCGAGCAGTACTTC
TRBD1	TRBJ1-2	TRBV4-1	NA	CASSQDLDRMNWANNYGYTF	TGCGCCAGCAGCCAAGATTTGGACAGGATGAACTGGGCGAATAACTATGGCTACACCTTC
NA	TRBJ2-3	TRBV18	NA	CASSPLQASTDTQYF	TGTGCCAGCTCACCATTACAGGCTAGCACAGATACGCAGTATTTT
TRBD1	TRBJ1-5	TRBV10-2	NA	CATHQVRTGDSNQPQHF	TGCGCCACCCACCAAGTAAGGACAGGAGATAGCAATCAGCCCCAGCATTTT
NA	TRBJ2-2	TRBV7-2	few	CASSIRGRAGELFF	TGTGCCAGCAGCATCAGGGGTCGGGCCGGGGAGCTGTTTTTT
NA	TRBJ1-2	TRBV2	NA	CASSEGRVATGYTF	TGTGCCAGCAGTGAAGGCAGGGTCGCTACTGGCTACACCTTC
NA	TRBJ2-7	TRBV19	once	CASSIADGSSYEQYF	TGTGCCAGTAGTATAGCCGATGGGAGCTCCTACGAGCAGTACTTC
TRBD2	TRBJ2-3	TRBV2	NA	CASNREEAGGKDTQYF	TGTGCCAGCAATAGGGAAGAAGCGGGGGGAAAAGATACGCAGTATTTT
NA	TRBJ1-6	TRBV5-1	NA	CASSWEANSPLHF	TGCGCCAGCAGCTGGGAGGCTAATTCACCCCTCCACTTT
TRBD1	TRBJ2-5	TRBV5-4	NA	CASRQGGPQETQYF	TGTGCCAGCAGACAGGGGGGCCCGCAAGAGACCCAGTACTTC
TRBD1	TRBJ1-2	TRBV27	NA	CASSPGQSFNYGYTF	TGTGCCAGCAGCCCGGGACAGAGTTTTAACTATGGCTACACCTTC
NA	TRBJ1-2	TRBV29-1	NA	CSVARGAGTNGYTF	TGCAGCGTCGCCCGCGGGGCAGGGACGAATGGCTACACCTTC
NA	TRBJ1-2	TRBV28	few	CASRLQGGYGYTF	TGTGCCAGCAGACTCCAGGGCGGCTATGGCTACACCTTC
NA	TRBJ1-6	TRBV19	NA	CASSLDRPNSPLHF	TGTGCCAGTAGTTTGGACAGACCTAATTCACCCCTCCACTTT
NA	TRBJ1-2	TRBV28	NA	CASSPPLGQGYTF	TGTGCCAGCAGTCCCCCCCTAGGACAAGGCTACACCTTC
TRBD2	TRBJ2-3	TRBV4-2	NA	CASSQETSGGIGADTQYF	TGTGCCAGCAGCCAAGAAACTAGCGGGGGGATTGGCGCAGATACGCAGTATTTT
NA	TRBJ1-3	TRBV12-3/TRBV12-4	once	CASGGAGRNTIYF	TGTGCCAGCGGGGGGGCAGGGCGAAACACCATATATTTT
NA	TRBJ1-1	TRBV7-2	NA	CASSLAAGTNTEAFF	TGTGCCAGCAGCTTAGCAGCAGGAACGAACACTGAAGCTTTCTTT
NA	TRBJ2-1	TRBV5-1	once	CASSYDRSSYNEQFF	TGCGCCAGCAGCTATGACAGGAGCTCCTACAATGAGCAGTTCTTC
TRBD2	TRBJ2-7	TRBV7-2	NA	CASSLHPILAGGPEQYF	TGTGCCAGCAGCCTCCACCCGATACTAGCGGGGGGGCCCGAGCAGTACTTC
NA	TRBJ2-3	TRBV7-2	NA	CASSLVGRVTDTQYF	TGTGCCAGCAGCTTGGTTGGGCGCGTCACAGATACGCAGTATTTT
NA	TRBJ2-5	TRBV18	NA	CASSPNSIRAGGQETQYF	TGTGCCAGCTCTCCCAACTCAATCCGGGCCGGAGGCCAAGAGACCCAGTACTTC
TRBD1	TRBJ2-7	TRBV10-3	once	CAISPGTGARGEQYF	TGTGCCATCAGTCCCGGGACAGGGGCGAGGGGCGAGCAGTACTTC
NA	TRBJ1-4	TRBV6-5	NA	CASSYDGGSNEKLFF	TGTGCCAGCAGTTACGACGGGGGTTCAAATGAAAAACTGTTTTTT
TRBD2	TRBJ2-1	TRBV2	NA	CASLLGTSVGEQFF	TGTGCCAGCCTCTTGGGGACTAGCGTAGGGGAGCAGTTCTTC
TRBD1	TRBJ2-7	TRBV15	NA	CATSREQGQNYEQYF	TGTGCCACCAGCAGAGAACAGGGGCAAAACTACGAGCAGTACTTC
TRBD2	TRBJ2-3	TRBV7-8	once	CASSLVLGLAGGSTDTQYF	TGTGCCAGCAGCTTAGTTCTGGGACTAGCGGGGGGTAGCACAGATACGCAGTATTTT